This entry concerns a single TCR beta chain. Next came a second PCR, run for about 6 to 12 cycles, which used a sample-barcoded 5' primer along with a J-beta primer mix. Tagging of each cDNA molecule was performed by a template-switch adaptor with 12 random nucleotides. TCRdb fed the 5' RACE reads into MiXCR, producing one record per CDR3 protein. The top ten clones hold around 20% of a sample with roughly 800,000 distinct CDR3 sequences, 55% to 70% of them seen once. Collection of approximately 9.3 milliliters of peripheral blood was performed for each donor. This sample is drawn from a study of blood T cells in healthy people across ages. The receptor comes from a man in his thirties or forties in good health. Material for sequencing was blood.

The CDR3 here is CASSFLLAYEQYF. The CDR3 region has the DNA TGTGCCAGCAGCTTTTTACTAGCTTACGAGCAGTACTTC. This rearrangement joins TRBV7-2 to TRBJ2-7; possible D gene TRBD2, 6 bases. The CDR3 runs to 13 residues. Between the trimmed V and J ends, which lost 3 bases and 4 bases, there was a span of 10 bases. Per the germline V gene, CDR1 is SGHTA and CDR2 is FQGNSA.